The 15 T cell receptor beta chains below all came from one sample that was sequenced in a study of T cells expressing NK-cell markers. From its re-call of the 5' RACE reads, TCRdb lists each CDR3 protein once, without DNA. Its listing shows about 450,000 distinct CDR3 sequences. The sequencing input was blood T cells: a sorted CD56 or NKG2C T cell subset, CD4+ or CD8+ T cells, or bulk PBMC T cells (not recorded which). All receptors come from a woman aged 18 to 75 in good health.

J is TRBJ2-3 and V is TRBV5-4; lacking DNA, the TRBD1 call made by TCRdb goes unchecked. The CDR3 is made up of 14 amino acids. Germline lookup yields CDR1 SGHNT and CDR2 YYREEE (reference sequence). CDR3 loop: CASSRAGRGDTQYF.

The chain employs TRBV18 and TRBJ1-1. Germline assignment: CDR1 KGHSH and CDR2 LQKENI. The CDR3 has 13 residues. This CDR3 is CASSRNRNTEAFF. The full variable domain, rest sourced from reference TRBV18 and TRBJ1-1, is NAGVMQNPRHLVRRRGQEARLRCSPMKGHSHVYWYRQLPEEGLKFMVYLQKENIIDESGMPKERFSAEFPKEGPSILRIQQVVRGDSAAYFCASSRNRNTEAFFGQGTRLTVV.

This chain joins TRBV5-1 and TRBJ2-1; the D call of TRBD2 rests on TCRdb alone, since no DNA is present to check it. The CDR3 is 17 residues long. Germline-derived CDR1 and CDR2 are SGHRS and YFSETQ. This CDR3 is CASSPGLAGGRDNEQFF.

The chain has TRBV3-1 and TRBJ2-3; the TCRdb D gene call, TRBD2, has no DNA to confirm it. The V gene's germline CDR1 is LGHDT and CDR2 YNNKEL (reference sequence). The CDR3 length is 16 residues. This CDR3 is CASSQQAGGPRDTQYF.

The V call is TRBV4-2, the J call TRBJ1-6. Germline loops: CDR1 LGHNA, CDR2 YNFKEQ. The CDR3 is made up of 15 amino acids. CDR3 loop: CASSQDLGAGSPLHF.

The chain couples TRBV4-3 to TRBJ2-1. The CDR3 runs to 14 residues. The germline gives CDR1 LGHNA, CDR2 YSLEER. The CDR3 region is CASSQDRGRNEQFF.

V is TRBV12-3 or TRBV12-4 and J is TRBJ2-6; no DNA is available, so the TRBD1 call from TCRdb remains unchecked. The CDR3 length is 20 residues. The CDR3 region is CASSAGTVAGSLSGANVLTF.

V gene TRBV20-1 combines with J gene TRBJ2-5; TCRdb indicates TRBD2, and absent DNA this call remains unverified. This CDR3 is built from 13 residues. Germline V gene lookup returns CDR1 DFQATT and CDR2 SNEGSKA (reference sequence). This CDR3 reads CSARDLSGETQYF.

V is TRBV29-1 and J is TRBJ2-1. The CDR3 has 12 amino acids. The germline CDR1 and CDR2 sequences are SQVTM and ANQGSEA. The CDR3 loop is CSVVSKYNEQFF.

The rearrangement uses TRBV6-5 and TRBJ2-1; TCRdb reports TRBD1, a call that lacks DNA to check it against. This CDR3 comprises 15 residues. Germline V gene data show CDR1 as MNHEY and CDR2 as SVGAGI. CDR3 residues: CASSSDRSGYNEQFF.

The gene calls are TRBV5-6 and TRBJ2-5; the D gene TCRdb calls, TRBD1, cannot be checked with no DNA. The CDR3 has 15 amino acids. Germline CDR1 is SGHDT and CDR2 is YYEEEE. Here the CDR3 reads CASTPNLEGQETQYF. Combining the CDR3 with reference TRBV5-6 and TRBJ2-5 gives the whole variable domain DAGVTQSPTHLIKTRGQQVTLRCSPKSGHDTVSWYQQALGQGPQFIFQYYEEEERQRGNFPDRFSGHQFPNYSSELNVNALLLGDSALYLCASTPNLEGQETQYFGPGTRLLVL.

The CDR3 is CSAREGSGRAYEQYF. The rearrangement joins TRBV20-1 to TRBJ2-7; the TRBD2 assignment by TCRdb is unverifiable without DNA. The CDR3 length is 15 residues. The germline V gene encodes CDR1 DFQATT and CDR2 SNEGSKA (reference sequence).

The chain joins TRBV20-1 to TRBJ1-4. This CDR3 has 13 residues. In germline, CDR1 is DFQATT, CDR2 SNEGSKA (reference sequence). The CDR3 loop is CSAGRPPFEKLFF.

The CDR3 here is CASSLGGTLNTGELFF. The chain has TRBV5-1 and TRBJ2-2; TCRdb returns TRBD1, unconfirmable since there is no DNA. CDR1 is SGHRS, CDR2 YFSETQ, per germline. This CDR3 is 16 amino acids long.

The chain uses TRBV4-1 and TRBJ1-5; TCRdb outputs TRBD1, but without DNA this stays unchecked. This CDR3 is built from 15 residues. Germline V gene sequence: CDR1 MGHRA, CDR2 YSYEKL. CDR3 sequence reads: CASSQPGQSYQPQHF.